These 24 T cell receptor beta chains were sequenced from one sample in a study of blood T cell repertoires in COVID-19. Clones were sequenced by immunoSEQ multiplex PCR, and TCRdb holds only the in-frame ones, with some missing. The data contain approximately 220,000 clones, 83% of them seen just once; the ten biggest clones take up 3% to 4%. The sequenced sample consisted of PBMCs or T cells enriched from blood (not recorded which). These receptors all come from a woman aged 40-49 years who had been exposed to COVID-19.

This clone was seen a few times. The chain combines TRBV5-4 with TRBJ1-1; 10 positions agree with TRBD1. Trimming cost V 4 bases and J 8 bases; bases outside gene matches: 8. CDR1 is SGHNT and CDR2 is YYREEE in the germline V gene (reference sequence). This CDR3 comprises 14 residues. The CDR3, as DNA: TGTGCCAGCAGCCTGGGACAGGGGCGGTGGGAAGCTTTCTTT. This gives the protein CASSLGQGRWEAFF.

The chain links TRBV10-3 to TRBJ1-2, with a tentative D call TRBD1 (6 bases). Germline V gene lookup returns CDR1 ENHRY and CDR2 SYGVKD. The CDR3 length is 15 residues. Trimming removed 6 bases from V and 8 bases from J, with 22 bases in between. The CDR3 coding sequence is TGTGCCATCAGAATCATGACAGGCCCTTCGGCAGGCTACACCTTC. This codes for CAIRIMTGPSAGYTF.

This chain joins TRBV6-5 and TRBJ1-5; a weak D match, TRBD1 (5 bases). Germline CDR1 reads MNHEY; CDR2 reads SVGAGI. This CDR3 spans 14 amino acids. V lost 6 bases and J 2 bases, leaving 11 bases between the germline ends. In DNA, the CDR3 is TGTGCCAGCAGACGGAGGGACGGCAATCAGCCCCAGCATTTT. Translating it yields CASRRRDGNQPQHF.

This clone appeared a few times. This sequence joins TRBV27 and TRBJ1-4; possibly TRBD1 for D (6 bases). CDR3 length: 14 residues. CDR1 is MNHEY and CDR2 is SMNVEV in the germline V gene (reference sequence). V was pared by 8 bases and J by 6 bases, with 16 bases between. In DNA form, the CDR3 reads TGTGCCAGCCGCTCAGGACAGCTTTATGAAAAACTGTTTTTT. It encodes CASRSGQLYEKLFF.

The V and J genes are TRBV4-1 and TRBJ1-2; D not certain. The germline V gene encodes CDR1 MGHRA and CDR2 YSYEKL. V was trimmed by 0 bases and J by 1 base, leaving 21 bases between them. This CDR3 comprises 19 residues. This CDR3 reads CASSQDRLRRERVNYGYTF. In DNA form, the CDR3 reads TGCGCCAGCAGCCAAGATAGATTACGTCGGGAGAGGGTTAACTATGGCTACACCTTC.

V and J are TRBV5-8 and TRBJ1-5, with D hard to call. This CDR3 has 15 amino acids. Trimming took 6 bases from V and 6 from J, leaving 19 bases between them. Germline CDR1 reads SGHTS; CDR2 reads YDEGEE. This CDR3 reads CASTPGNLRGQPQHF. The CDR3 nucleotides read TGTGCCAGCACTCCGGGAAATTTACGCGGTCAGCCCCAGCATTTT.

The chain's CDR3 is CATSVVGGPQHF. The CDR3 DNA follows: TGTGCCACCAGTGTCGTCGGGGGGCCCCAGCATTTT. The rearrangement links TRBV24-1 to TRBJ1-5, with D tentatively TRBD1 (5 bases). Looked up from germline, CDR1 is KGHDR and CDR2 is SFDVKD. Trimming pared 5 bases from V and 9 bases from J, leaving 10 bases between. There are 12 residues in the CDR3.

This clone came up a few times. The chain is built from TRBV18 and TRBJ2-1, with 9 positions matching TRBD1. Trimming at V came to 3 bases and at J to 3 bases, leaving 3 bases not matched to a gene. This CDR3 is built from 15 residues. Germline V CDR1 and CDR2: KGHSH, LQKENI. CDR3 protein: CASSPPGQGYNEQFF. DNA for the CDR3: TGTGCCAGCTCACCTCCGGGACAGGGCTACAATGAGCAGTTCTTC.

The chain employs TRBV27 and TRBJ2-5, with D possibly matching TRBD1 (6 bases). V dropped 5 bases and J dropped 1 base, with 14 bases sitting between them. The length of the CDR3 is 15 residues. Germline V lookup: CDR1 MNHEY, CDR2 SMNVEV (reference sequence). CDR3 nucleotide sequence: TGTGCCAGCAGTGTCCAACAGGGTTCCCAAGAGACCCAGTACTTC. Translated: CASSVQQGSQETQYF.

V gene TRBV6-2 or TRBV6-3 combines with J gene TRBJ1-1; D might be TRBD1 (6 bases). The CDR3 totals 17 residues. Germline lookup yields CDR1 MNHEY and CDR2 SVGEGT. V was clipped by 4 bases and J by 3 bases, with 21 bases between them. The CDR3 region has the DNA TGTGCCAGCAGTTCCCTCAGGGGAGTTTCAGTCTACACTGAAGCTTTCTTT. Amino acids: CASSSLRGVSVYTEAFF.

The chain recombines TRBV2 with TRBJ2-5; TRBD1 matches at 7 bases. The V segment lost 7 bases and the J segment 4 bases; nucleotides outside the gene matches: 12. The length of the CDR3 is 15 residues. CDR1 is SNHLY, CDR2 FYNNEI, per germline. This CDR3 reads CASTIIATGRETQYF. In nucleotides, the CDR3 is TGTGCCAGCACTATCATAGCGACAGGGCGAGAGACCCAGTACTTC.

About this clone itself: The sample carries other DNA sequences with the same CDR3. The chain is built from TRBV7-2 and TRBJ2-7; 9 positions match TRBD2. CDR1 and CDR2 (germline): SGHTA, FQGNSA. The CDR3 extends over 14 amino acids. V shed 3 bases, J shed 4 bases, and the junction held 4 bases outside the gene matches. The CDR3 nucleotides read TGTGCCAGCAGCTTGGCGGGAGGGGGTTACGAGCAGTACTTC. Protein product: CASSLAGGGYEQYF.

The chain joins TRBV4-3 to TRBJ1-3; D remains unclear. This CDR3 has 15 amino acids. Per germline, CDR1 LGHNA and CDR2 YSLEER. Trimming left V 2 bases short and J 0 bases short, with 8 bases between. CDR3 loop: CASSQSRVSGNTIYF. In nucleotides, the CDR3 is TGCGCCAGCAGCCAAAGTCGAGTCTCTGGAAACACCATATATTTT.

The V call is TRBV6-1, the J call TRBJ1-4; 10 nucleotides match TRBD1. Germline CDR1 is MNHNS and CDR2 is SASEGT. With V trimmed by 4 bases and J by 4 bases, 6 bases remained unmatched. This CDR3 has 16 amino acids. CDR3 loop: CASSVGQGRINEKLFF. For the CDR3, the DNA is TGTGCCAGCAGTGTGGGACAGGGGAGGATTAATGAAAAACTGTTTTTT.

V gene TRBV6-5 combines with J gene TRBJ2-2; a weak D match, TRBD1 (6 bases). V gave up 7 bases and J gave up 5 bases, with 11 bases separating them. There are 13 residues in the CDR3. Germline-derived CDR1 and CDR2 are MNHEY and SVGAGI. CDR3 sequence (DNA): TGTGCCAGCAAGTTAGGGGGAACCGGGGAGCTGTTTTTT. This sequence encodes CASKLGGTGELFF.

Concerning this clone: Germline and junction disagree at one end, which may indicate a read error. The rearrangement joins TRBV6-5 to TRBJ2-7; 8 bases align to TRBD2. The CDR3 is 11 residues long. Germline V gene data show CDR1 as MNHEY and CDR2 as SVGAGI. The CDR3 DNA follows: TGTGCCAGCAGCCACCCCGAGACTAGCGTTTTC. This sequence encodes CASSHPETSVF.

The chain recombines TRBV5-1 with TRBJ2-3; no clear D. Germline CDR1 SGHRS, CDR2 YFSETQ. Trimming left V 4 bases short and J 8 bases short, with 14 bases between. The CDR3 is 13 residues long. This chain's CDR3 is CASSPLEAGTQYF. The CDR3 DNA reads TGCGCCAGCAGCCCGTTAGAGGCCGGTACGCAGTATTTT.

V gene TRBV3-1 (or the pseudogene TRBV3-2) combines with J gene TRBJ1-5; D might be TRBD1 (5 bases). The CDR3 runs 14 residues. The germline CDR1 and CDR2 sequences are LGHDT and YNNKEL (reference sequence). Between the trimmed V and J ends, which lost 4 bases and 0 bases, there was a span of 7 bases. The CDR3 bases are TGTGCCAGCAGCCTGGACACTAGCAATCAGCCCCAGCATTTT. Amino acid sequence: CASSLDTSNQPQHF.

The rearrangement links TRBV29-1 to TRBJ1-4, with D perhaps TRBD1 (6 bases). Germline V lookup: CDR1 SQVTM, CDR2 ANQGSEA. V lost 4 bases and J 13 bases, leaving 19 bases between the germline ends. The CDR3 has 13 amino acids. The CDR3 sequence: CSVGVPAGGSLFF. Written as DNA, the CDR3 is TGCAGCGTTGGAGTCCCGGCGGGGGGCTCACTGTTTTTT.

CDR3 nucleotide sequence: TGTGCCAGCAGTTATGGGAGCTTTAATCAGCCCCAGCATTTT. Translated: CASSYGSFNQPQHF. The V gene is TRBV6-5, the J gene TRBJ1-5; D call uncertain. Trimming took 3 bases from V and 4 from J, leaving 10 bases between them. This CDR3 has 14 residues. Germline V gene data show CDR1 as MNHEY and CDR2 as SVGAGI.

The rearrangement links TRBV4-2 to TRBJ1-5, with a possible D match to TRBD1 (5 bases). Germline V gene sequence: CDR1 LGHNA, CDR2 YNFKEQ. This CDR3 is built from 14 residues. Trimming took off 0 bases at V and 7 bases at J, with 10 bases between the two ends. The DNA of the CDR3 is TGTGCCAGCAGCCAAGATGGGGGGATACAGCCCCAGCATTTT. It yields the protein CASSQDGGIQPQHF.

The rearrangement uses TRBV7-2 and TRBJ2-2; 11 nucleotides line up with TRBD2. The CDR3 totals 16 residues. Germline CDR1 is SGHTA and CDR2 is FQGNSA. Unmatched junction bases numbered 2, after V lost 5 bases and J lost 0 bases. CDR3 loop: CASSKTSGANTGELFF. CDR3 DNA sequence: TGTGCCAGCAGCAAGACTAGCGGGGCGAACACCGGGGAGCTGTTTTTT.

The chain is built from TRBV7-3 and TRBJ2-2; the match to TRBD2 covers 11 bases. J lost 0 bases, V lost 5 bases, and 5 bases had no gene match. In germline, CDR1 is SGHTA, CDR2 FQGTGA. The CDR3 loop spans 17 amino acids. The chain's CDR3 is CASSKLAGATNTGELFF. For the CDR3, the DNA is TGTGCCAGCAGCAAACTAGCGGGGGCGACGAACACCGGGGAGCTGTTTTTT.

V is TRBV5-4 and J is TRBJ1-4; 7 bases align to TRBD1. With 4 bases clipped from V and 6 bases from J, the junction kept 3 bases outside the gene matches. The CDR3 sequence is 13 residues long. From germline, CDR1 is SGHNT and CDR2 YYREEE (reference sequence). The CDR3 here is CASSPDRDEKLFF. The DNA for the CDR3 is TGTGCCAGCAGCCCTGACAGGGATGAAAAACTGTTTTTT.